This TCR beta chain appears in the sequencing data of a study of blood T cells in healthy people across ages. Whole-study findings and limits: Samples with more naive T cells showed higher observed beta diversity.

The CDR3 consists of 15 residues. V lost 6 bases and J lost 5; bases outside the gene matches: 12. Germline V CDR1 and CDR2: DFQATT, SNEGSKA (reference sequence). Each sample had at least 7 million PBMCs isolated. Each sample yielded at least 5.5 micrograms of PBMC total RNA. The use of a sample-barcoded 5' primer and a J-beta primer mix characterized a second PCR of roughly 7 to 12 cycles. TCRdb ran MiXCR on the 5' RACE reads and lists one entry per CDR3 protein. Of 1.5 million to 2 million distinct CDR3 sequences listed, about 28% were seen once; the top ten hold 7% to 9%. A word on this clonotype: The antigen remains undetermined.

The specimen sequenced was blood. This sequence originates from a woman younger than 45 in good health. J is TRBJ1-4 and V is TRBV20-1; 7 nucleotides align to TRBD1. The CDR3 reads CSARAGTARNEKLFF. In DNA form, the CDR3 reads TGCAGTGCCCGGGCCGGGACAGCGAGAAATGAAAAACTGTTTTTT.